One and the same sample provided the 21 T cell receptor beta chains below, sequenced in a study of blood T cells in healthy people across ages. It was with a sample-barcoded 5' primer and a J-beta primer mix that a second PCR of about 6 to 12 cycles was run. TCRdb reprocessed the 5' RACE reads with MiXCR, giving one entry per CDR3 protein. The sample carries roughly 1,800,000 distinct CDR3 sequences, around half recorded once. Sequenced: blood. The receptors derive from a woman between 40 and 50 years old in good health.

This clonotype has a handful of counts. The rearrangement uses TRBV20-1 and TRBJ2-1; weak D call: TRBD2 (6 bases). CDR1 and CDR2 (germline): DFQATT, SNEGSKA (reference sequence). The CDR3 runs to 15 residues. Trimming cost V 1 base and J 4 bases, with 14 bases left between them. Written as DNA, the CDR3 is TGCAGTGCTAGAGTCCCGGGGGTAGCATACAATGAGCAGTTCTTC. Translated, it gives CSARVPGVAYNEQFF.

This clonotype was seen just once. The chain is built from TRBV19 and TRBJ1-6; no clear D gene. V was clipped by 5 bases and J by 7 bases, with 9 bases between them. The CDR3 covers 13 residues. CDR1 and CDR2 (germline): LNHDA, SQIVND (reference sequence). DNA of the CDR3: TGTGCCAGTAGTGCAGGAATCAATTCACCCCTCCACTTT. Residues: CASSAGINSPLHF. Variable domain in full (rest from reference TRBV19 and TRBJ1-6): DGGITQSPKYLFRKEGQNVTLSCEQNLNHDAMYWYRQDPGQGLRLIYYSQIVNDFQKGDIAEGYSVSREKKESFPLTVTSAQKNPTAFYLCASSAGINSPLHFGNGTRLTVT.

This clonotype turned up a few times. CDR3 nucleotides: TGTGCCAGCAGCGTAGCGGCGGGGGAGCAGTTCTTC. Translated: CASSVAAGEQFF. J is TRBJ2-1 and V is TRBV9; D may be TRBD2 (6 bases). The CDR3 consists of 12 residues. V was trimmed by 0 bases and J by 10 bases, leaving 8 bases between them. Germline V CDR1 and CDR2: SGDLS, YYNGEE.

The table lists this clonotype with a few counts. The J gene is TRBJ1-1, the V gene TRBV12-3 or TRBV12-4; D perhaps matches TRBD1 (5 bases). The CDR3 runs 14 residues. Trimming took 6 bases from V and 1 from J, leaving 12 bases between them. The CDR3 reads CASRLGHGNTEAFF. Written as DNA, the CDR3 is TGTGCCAGCAGGCTAGGACACGGGAACACTGAAGCTTTCTTT.

The sample holds a few counts of this clonotype. V usage is TRBV10-3 and J usage is TRBJ2-3; a weak D match, TRBD1 (6 bases). The V and J ends lost 0 bases and 1 base respectively, with 17 bases between them. CDR3 length: 18 residues. Germline V gene data show CDR1 as ENHRY and CDR2 as SYGVKD. The CDR3 here is CAISESIFRGPGTDTQYF. The CDR3 region has the DNA TGTGCCATCAGTGAGTCGATATTCAGGGGCCCAGGCACAGATACGCAGTATTTT.

The chain couples TRBV6-4 to TRBJ2-7, with a possible D match to TRBD2 (8 bases). Trimming shortened V by 7 bases and J by 8 bases, and 18 bases separated the two germline ends. Looked up from germline, CDR1 is MRHNA and CDR2 is SNTAGT. The CDR3 has 13 amino acids. The CDR3 bases are TGTGCCAGCACTCCTCGGGAGGGGGCCCAGCAGTACTTC. This encodes CASTPREGAQQYF.

Notes on this clonotype: The conserved final phenylalanine or tryptophan is absent from the CDR3, which likely points to a read error. The chain is built from TRBV20-1 and TRBJ1-3; 7 positions agree with TRBD1. With 3 bases clipped from V and 1 base from J, the junction kept 3 bases outside the gene matches. The CDR3 is 14 residues long. Looked up from germline, CDR1 is DFQATT and CDR2 is SNEGSKA (reference sequence). The CDR3 sequence: CSASRQGSGNTIYL. CDR3 coding DNA: TGCAGTGCTAGTCGACAGGGATCTGGAAACACCATATATTTG.

V is TRBV20-1 and J is TRBJ2-5; 9 nucleotides align to TRBD2. The DNA end favors TRBJ2-7, so the J call may be wrong. There are 15 residues in the CDR3. Germline CDR1 and CDR2: DFQATT and SNEGSKA (reference sequence). The CDR3, as DNA: TGCAGTGCTAGAAGGTGGGCTAGCGGGGCGTACGAGCAGTACTTC. The encoded protein is CSARRWASGAYEQYF.

The J gene is TRBJ2-1, the V gene TRBV28; TRBD2 aligns across 11 bases. Per the germline V gene, CDR1 is MDHEN and CDR2 is SYDVKM. The CDR3 is 16 residues long. V was pared by 7 bases and J by 3 bases, with 8 bases of the junction left unmatched. The CDR3 loop reads CASTFSGGAGYNEQFF. In DNA, the CDR3 is TGTGCCAGCACCTTTAGCGGGGGGGCTGGCTACAATGAGCAGTTCTTC.

The chain links TRBV9 to TRBJ2-3; tentative D call: TRBD1 (5 bases). Germline V CDR1 and CDR2: SGDLS, YYNGEE. Trimming removed 3 bases at V and 6 bases at J, with 8 bases between. The CDR3 runs to 12 residues. CDR3 nucleotide sequence: TGTGCCAGCAGCGAGAGACAGGATACGCAGTATTTT. Its translation is CASSERQDTQYF.

This clonotype was observed once. The chain uses TRBV7-9 and TRBJ2-5; D remains ambiguous. The CDR3 sequence is 14 residues long. CDR1 and CDR2 (germline): SEHNR, FQNEAQ (reference sequence). The V end was cut by 2 bases, the J end by 0 bases, with 7 bases between. As DNA, the CDR3 is TGTGCCAGCAGCTTAAGTACAGACCAAGAGACCCAGTACTTC. It encodes CASSLSTDQETQYF. The full variable domain, completed using reference TRBV7-9 and TRBJ2-5, is DTGVSQNPRHKITKRGQNVTFRCDPISEHNRLYWYRQTLGQGPEFLTYFQNEAQLEKSRLLSDRFSAERPKGSFSTLEIQRTEQGDSAMYLCASSLSTDQETQYFGPGTRLLVL.

V gene TRBV12-3 or TRBV12-4 combines with J gene TRBJ1-1; possible D gene TRBD1, 5 bases. The CDR3 has 13 amino acids. V lost 7 bases to trimming and J lost 10 bases, with 19 bases between them. CDR3 DNA: TGTGCCAGCAAGGGGACCGGACGGGCTGGAGCTTTCTTT. It specifies CASKGTGRAGAFF.

This clonotype was seen at least ten times. The CDR3 loop is CASSLGTSGGDQETQYF. DNA for the CDR3: TGTGCCAGCAGCTTAGGGACTAGCGGGGGGGACCAAGAGACCCAGTACTTC. The J gene is TRBJ2-5, the V gene TRBV7-2; 15 nucleotides match TRBD2. V was pared by 1 base and J by 0 bases, with 0 bases of the junction left unmatched. Germline V CDR1 and CDR2: SGHTA, FQGNSA. The length of the CDR3 is 17 residues.

This clonotype turned up a few times. The chain couples TRBV20-1 to TRBJ2-1; D not certain. The CDR3 totals 14 residues. Trimming pared 8 bases from V and 4 bases from J, leaving 18 bases between. Germline values: CDR1 DFQATT, CDR2 SNEGSKA (reference sequence). The CDR3 reads CSNYDQLRYNEQFF. The CDR3 DNA sequence: TGCAGTAACTACGACCAACTCAGATACAATGAGCAGTTCTTC.

This clonotype was detected a few times. The V and J genes are TRBV27 and TRBJ2-7, with unresolved D. The CDR3 is 11 residues long. V dropped 2 bases and J dropped 9 bases, with 8 bases sitting between them. Germline values: CDR1 MNHEY, CDR2 SMNVEV (reference sequence). The CDR3 bases are TGTGCCAGCAGTTTAGGGTCACGGCAGTACTTC. Its protein product is CASSLGSRQYF.

V gene TRBV27 combines with J gene TRBJ2-1; TRBD1 matches at 7 bases. Per the germline V gene, CDR1 is MNHEY and CDR2 is SMNVEV (reference sequence). The CDR3 totals 16 residues. With V trimmed by 2 bases and J by 6 bases, 10 bases remained unmatched. CDR3 amino acids: CASSLLDRELGNEQFF. For the CDR3, the DNA is TGTGCCAGCAGTTTACTAGACAGGGAGTTGGGCAATGAGCAGTTCTTC.

The chain combines TRBV6-6 with TRBJ1-5; D unresolved. The CDR3 sequence is 14 residues long. CDR1 MNHNY and CDR2 SVGAGI come from the germline V gene (reference sequence). The ends were cut back, 2 bases at V and 5 bases at J, with 10 bases in the middle. In DNA form, the CDR3 reads TGTGCCAGCAGTTACGGCGGGGAGGATCAGCCCCAGCATTTT. Protein: CASSYGGEDQPQHF.

The chain joins TRBV7-9 to TRBJ1-4, with 8 bases identical to TRBD1. Germline V CDR1 and CDR2: SEHNR, FQNEAQ (reference sequence). Trimming removed 5 bases from V and 4 bases from J; junction bases left unmatched: 9. The CDR3 extends over 16 amino acids. The CDR3 region is CASSAQDRAVNEKLFF. DNA for the CDR3: TGTGCCAGCAGCGCCCAGGACAGGGCCGTTAATGAAAAACTGTTTTTT.

This clonotype occurred many times. The rearrangement links TRBV29-1 to TRBJ2-5; D gene uncertain. V was pared by 7 bases and J by 5 bases, with 17 bases between. Looked up from germline, CDR1 is SQVTM and CDR2 is ANQGSEA. CDR3 length: 13 amino acids. The CDR3 sequence: CSAEPGPRETQYF. Here the CDR3 DNA reads TGCAGCGCAGAACCCGGGCCTCGGGAGACCCAGTACTTC.

CDR3 protein: CATSRDLGDETNEQFF. In nucleotides, the CDR3 is TGTGCCACCAGCAGAGATTTGGGGGATGAAACCAATGAGCAGTTCTTC. The gene calls are TRBV15 and TRBJ2-1; D assignment may be TRBD1 or TRBD2 (5 bases each). Deletions cut 0 bases from V and 6 bases from J, with 15 bases between. The CDR3 has 16 residues. Germline V lookup: CDR1 LNHNV, CDR2 YYDKDF (reference sequence). Supplemented by reference TRBV15 and TRBJ2-1, the full variable domain reads DAMVIQNPRYQVTQFGKPVTLSCSQTLNHNVMYWYQQKSSQAPKLLFHYYDKDFNNEADTPDNFQSRRPNTSFCFLDIRSPGLGDTAMYLCATSRDLGDETNEQFFGPGTRLTVL.

V usage is TRBV6-2 or TRBV6-3 and J usage is TRBJ2-1, with 12 bases fitting TRBD2. With 5 bases clipped from V and 6 bases from J, the junction kept 5 bases outside the gene matches. The CDR3 loop spans 15 amino acids. Germline V gene lookup returns CDR1 MNHEY and CDR2 SVGEGT. Here the CDR3 reads CASSLAGGHGNEQFF. The CDR3 nucleotides read TGTGCCAGCAGTCTAGCGGGGGGGCATGGCAATGAGCAGTTCTTC.